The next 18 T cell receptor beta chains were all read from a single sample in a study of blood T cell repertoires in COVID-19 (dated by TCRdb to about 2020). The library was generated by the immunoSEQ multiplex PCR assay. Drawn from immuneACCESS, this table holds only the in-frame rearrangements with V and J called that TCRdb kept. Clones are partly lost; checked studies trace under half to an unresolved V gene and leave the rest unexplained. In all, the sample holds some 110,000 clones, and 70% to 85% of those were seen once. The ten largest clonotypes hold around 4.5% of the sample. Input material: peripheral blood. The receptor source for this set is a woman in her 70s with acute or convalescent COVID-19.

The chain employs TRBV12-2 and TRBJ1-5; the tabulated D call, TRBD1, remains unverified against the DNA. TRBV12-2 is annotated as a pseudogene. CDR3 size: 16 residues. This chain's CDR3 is CASRGSGTDSNQPQHF. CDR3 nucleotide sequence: TGTGCAAGTCGCGGATCCGGGACAGATAGCAATCAGCCCCAGCATTTT.

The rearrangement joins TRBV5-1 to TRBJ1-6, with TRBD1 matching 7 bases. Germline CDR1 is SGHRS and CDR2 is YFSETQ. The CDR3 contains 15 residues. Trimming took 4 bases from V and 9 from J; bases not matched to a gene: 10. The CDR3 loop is CASSPDRIPGSPLHF. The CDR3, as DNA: TGCGCCAGCAGCCCGGACAGGATCCCAGGTTCACCCCTCCACTTT.

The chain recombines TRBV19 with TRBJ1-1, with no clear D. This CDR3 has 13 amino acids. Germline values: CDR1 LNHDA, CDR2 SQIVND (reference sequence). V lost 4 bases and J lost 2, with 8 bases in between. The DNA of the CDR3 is TGTGCCAGTAGTACCCAGGCTAACACTGAAGCTTTCTTT. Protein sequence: CASSTQANTEAFF.

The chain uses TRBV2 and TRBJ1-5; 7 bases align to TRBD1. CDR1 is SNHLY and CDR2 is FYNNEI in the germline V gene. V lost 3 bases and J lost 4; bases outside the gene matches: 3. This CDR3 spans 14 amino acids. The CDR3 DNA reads TGTGCCAGCAGTGAGTCGACAGGGAATCAGCCCCAGCATTTT. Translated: CASSESTGNQPQHF.

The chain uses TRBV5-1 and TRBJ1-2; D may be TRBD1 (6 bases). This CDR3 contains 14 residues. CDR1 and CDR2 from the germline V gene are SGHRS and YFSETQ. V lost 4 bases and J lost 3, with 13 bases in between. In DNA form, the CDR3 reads TGCGCCAGCAGCCCTCAGGGGTATCACTATGGCTACACCTTC. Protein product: CASSPQGYHYGYTF.

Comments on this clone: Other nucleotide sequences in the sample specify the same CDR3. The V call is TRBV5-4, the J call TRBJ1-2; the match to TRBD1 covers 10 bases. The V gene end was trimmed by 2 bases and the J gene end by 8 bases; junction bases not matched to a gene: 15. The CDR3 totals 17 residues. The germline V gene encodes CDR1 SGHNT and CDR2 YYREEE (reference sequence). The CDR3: CASSFSGQGTTLFGYTF. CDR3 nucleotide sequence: TGTGCCAGCAGCTTCTCGGGACAGGGGACTACCTTATTCGGCTACACCTTC.

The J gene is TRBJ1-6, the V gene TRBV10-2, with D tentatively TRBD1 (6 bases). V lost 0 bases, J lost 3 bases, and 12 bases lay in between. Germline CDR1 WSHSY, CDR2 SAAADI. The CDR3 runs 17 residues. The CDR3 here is CASSESNPGVYNSPLHF. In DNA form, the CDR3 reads TGCGCCAGCAGTGAGTCGAATCCAGGGGTCTATAATTCACCCCTCCACTTT.

CDR3 DNA: TGTGCCTGTTCCCTTCAGGGGAACACTGAAGCTTTCTTT. Residues: CACSLQGNTEAFF. The genes are TRBV30 and TRBJ1-1; tentatively, D is TRBD1 (5 bases). Per germline, CDR1 GTSNPN and CDR2 SVGIG (reference sequence). The CDR3 has 13 residues. Between the trimmed V and J ends, which lost 6 bases and 1 base, there was a span of 12 bases.

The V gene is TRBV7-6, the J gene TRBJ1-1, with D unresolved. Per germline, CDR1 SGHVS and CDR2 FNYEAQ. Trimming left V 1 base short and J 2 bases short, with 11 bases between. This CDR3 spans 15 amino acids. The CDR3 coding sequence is TGTGCCAGCAGCTTAGGGGCTACAGTTAACACTGAAGCTTTCTTT. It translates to CASSLGATVNTEAFF.

The chain's CDR3 is CASRPEGPWGYTF. In DNA form, the CDR3 reads TGTGCCAGCAGACCGGAGGGGCCTTGGGGCTACACCTTC. The chain joins TRBV5-5 to TRBJ1-2; tentatively, D is TRBD1 (5 bases). Germline assignment: CDR1 SGHKS and CDR2 YYEKEE (reference sequence). V was pared by 5 bases and J by 8 bases, with 16 bases between. The CDR3 extends over 13 amino acids.

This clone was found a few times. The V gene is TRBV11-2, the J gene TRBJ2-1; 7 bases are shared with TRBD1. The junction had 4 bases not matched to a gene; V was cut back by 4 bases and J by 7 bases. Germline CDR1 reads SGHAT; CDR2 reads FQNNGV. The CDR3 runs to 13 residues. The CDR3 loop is CASSSQGVNEQFF. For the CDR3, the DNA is TGTGCCAGCAGCTCCCAGGGGGTGAATGAGCAGTTCTTC.

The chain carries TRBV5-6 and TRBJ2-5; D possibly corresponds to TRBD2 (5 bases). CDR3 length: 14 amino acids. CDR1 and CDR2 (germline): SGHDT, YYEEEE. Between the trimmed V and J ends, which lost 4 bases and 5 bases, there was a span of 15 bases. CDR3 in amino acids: CASSPYLARETQYF. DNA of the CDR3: TGTGCCAGCAGCCCCTACCTAGCCCGGGAGACCCAGTACTTC.

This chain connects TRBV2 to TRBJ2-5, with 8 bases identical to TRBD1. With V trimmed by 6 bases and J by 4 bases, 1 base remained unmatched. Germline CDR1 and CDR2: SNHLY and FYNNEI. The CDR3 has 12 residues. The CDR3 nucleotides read TGTGCCAGCAGAGACAGGGGAGAGACCCAGTACTTC. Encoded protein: CASRDRGETQYF.

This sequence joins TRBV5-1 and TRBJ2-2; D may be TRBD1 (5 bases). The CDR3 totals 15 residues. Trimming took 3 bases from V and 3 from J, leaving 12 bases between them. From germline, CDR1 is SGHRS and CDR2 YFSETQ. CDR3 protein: CASSWTQTYTGELFF. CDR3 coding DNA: TGCGCCAGCAGCTGGACACAGACATACACCGGGGAGCTGTTTTTT.

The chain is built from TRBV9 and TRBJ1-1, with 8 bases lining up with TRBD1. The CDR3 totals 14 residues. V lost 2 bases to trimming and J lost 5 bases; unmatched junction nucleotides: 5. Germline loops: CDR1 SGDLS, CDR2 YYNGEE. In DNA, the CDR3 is TGTGCCAGCAGCGTTGGGACAGGAGTTACTGAAGCTTTCTTT. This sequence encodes CASSVGTGVTEAFF. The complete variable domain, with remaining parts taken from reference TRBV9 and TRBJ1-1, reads DSGVTQTPKHLITATGQRVTLRCSPRSGDLSVYWYQQSLDQGLQFLIQYYNGEERAKGNILERFSAQQFPDLHSELNLSSLELGDSALYFCASSVGTGVTEAFFGQGTRLTVV.

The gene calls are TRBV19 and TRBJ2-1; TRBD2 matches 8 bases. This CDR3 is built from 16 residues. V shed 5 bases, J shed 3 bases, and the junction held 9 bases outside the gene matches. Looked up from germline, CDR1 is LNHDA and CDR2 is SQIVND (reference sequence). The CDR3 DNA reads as TGTGCCAGTAGTTACCCCGGGGCGGGGGGCTACAATGAGCAGTTCTTC. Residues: CASSYPGAGGYNEQFF.

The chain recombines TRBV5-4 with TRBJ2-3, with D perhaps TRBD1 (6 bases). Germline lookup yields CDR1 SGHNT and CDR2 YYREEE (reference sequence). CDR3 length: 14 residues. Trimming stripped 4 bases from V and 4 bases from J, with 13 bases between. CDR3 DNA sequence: TGTGCCAGCAGCACCGAGCCAGGGGCAGATACGCAGTATTTT. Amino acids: CASSTEPGADTQYF.

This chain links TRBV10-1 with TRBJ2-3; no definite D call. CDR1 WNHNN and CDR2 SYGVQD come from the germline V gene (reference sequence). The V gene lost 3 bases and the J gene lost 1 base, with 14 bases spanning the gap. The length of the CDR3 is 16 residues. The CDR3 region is CASSDDTRVRTDTQYF. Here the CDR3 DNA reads TGCGCCAGCAGTGACGACACACGAGTTCGCACAGATACGCAGTATTTT.